The 2 T cell receptor beta chains given below trace back to one sample, sequenced in a study of shared clonotypes between healthy human individuals (dated by TCRdb to the early 2020s). The library was prepared using the immunoSEQ multiplex PCR assay. The table comes from immuneACCESS by way of TCRdb, which keeps in-frame sequences with V and J called. Part of the clones is missing from these tables; in studies checked, under half for an unresolved V gene and the rest for unknown reasons. Counted in this sample were over 2,000,000 clones; just over 90% of them appeared once. The ten largest clones add up to over 1.5% of the sample. For the CD8 naive samples, CD45RO-negative cells were positively selected for CCR7, yielding a CD45RA+CCR7+ population from which TemRA cells were excluded. Sequencing was done on a sample of naive CD8+ T cells from PBMCs. The sample's cell subset or site label, decoded: CD45RA+CCR7+. The receptors originated from a man between 18 and 29 years old in good health. Some clones in this sample may be carry-over from other donors' samples.

On this clone: The same CDR3 also results from other DNA sequences found in this sample. The chain joins TRBV7-9 to TRBJ2-1; 11 bases are shared with TRBD2. V was pared by 5 bases and J by 1 base, with 7 bases of the junction left unmatched. CDR3 size: 17 residues. The V gene's germline CDR1 is SEHNR and CDR2 FQNEAQ (reference sequence). The CDR3 sequence is CASSPKLAGVSYNEQFF. The CDR3, as DNA: TGTGCCAGCAGCCCTAAACTAGCGGGAGTGTCCTACAATGAGCAGTTCTTC.

V gene TRBV13 combines with J gene TRBJ2-7; TRBD1 matches 10 bases. The germline V gene encodes CDR1 PRHDT and CDR2 FYEKMQ (reference sequence). The V gene end was trimmed by 5 bases and the J gene end by 4 bases; junction bases not matched to a gene: 8. There are 15 residues in the CDR3. CDR3 sequence: CASSNPGQGIYEQYF. The CDR3, as DNA: TGTGCCAGCAGCAACCCGGGACAGGGGATATACGAGCAGTACTTC.